Each of the 11 T cell receptor beta chains below was sequenced from the same sample in a study of cytotoxic CD8 clonotypes in ibrutinib-treated CLL. Assay used: immunoSEQ multiplex PCR; TCRdb lists only in-frame clones, some missing. The table shows around 150,000 clones, with roughly 84% occurring only once. The sequences come from PBMCs, collected at disease progression, from a patient treated with ibrutinib. The receptor set was obtained from a human donor with chronic lymphocytic leukemia.

This chain joins TRBV5-6 and TRBJ1-1; TRBD1 matches 7 bases. V lost 5 bases and J lost 2; bases outside the gene matches: 6. The germline gives CDR1 SGHDT, CDR2 YYEEEE. This CDR3 comprises 14 residues. The CDR3 DNA is TGTGCCAGCAGTTGGGACAGCAAAAACACTGAAGCTTTCTTT. Amino acids: CASSWDSKNTEAFF.

The chain recombines TRBV9 with TRBJ1-1, with D unresolved. Germline CDR1 and CDR2: SGDLS and YYNGEE. Trimming left V 0 bases short and J 3 bases short, with 15 bases between. The CDR3 is 16 amino acids. The CDR3 sequence is CASSVDPDPRDTEAFF. CDR3 DNA: TGTGCCAGCAGCGTAGACCCAGATCCCCGGGACACTGAAGCTTTCTTT.

The CDR3 nucleotides are TGTGCCAGCAGCTTAGAGTACGCCAACAATGAGCAGTTCTTC. Its protein product is CASSLEYANNEQFF. J is TRBJ2-1 and V is TRBV11-2; D is uncertain. This CDR3 has 14 amino acids. V lost 0 bases and J 5 bases, leaving 8 bases between the germline ends. Per germline, CDR1 SGHAT and CDR2 FQNNGV.

The table lists this clone with a few counts. The J gene is TRBJ2-7, the V gene TRBV5-6, with D perhaps TRBD1 (6 bases). This CDR3 has 14 residues. V lost 0 bases and J lost 3, with 10 bases in between. The germline V gene has CDR1 SGHDT and CDR2 YYEEEE. The CDR3 bases are TGTGCCAGCAGCTTGGCCGTAGGGGGCTACGAGCAGTACTTC. Its protein is CASSLAVGGYEQYF.

The chain employs TRBV15 and TRBJ1-2; tentatively, D is TRBD1 (5 bases). The CDR3 is 16 residues long. The germline CDR1 and CDR2 sequences are LNHNV and YYDKDF (reference sequence). Between the trimmed V and J ends, which lost 1 base and 3 bases, there was a span of 15 bases. In DNA form, the CDR3 reads TGTGCCACCAGCAGAGTTGCGCAGGGCCTCTACTATGGCTACACCTTC. Translated: CATSRVAQGLYYGYTF.

The chain is built from TRBV5-1 and TRBJ1-1; 8 bases line up with TRBD1. Per the germline V gene, CDR1 is SGHRS and CDR2 is YFSETQ. Trimming at V came to 6 bases and at J to 1 base, leaving 11 bases not matched to a gene. The CDR3 consists of 16 residues. CDR3 sequence: CASTFDGQGANTEAFF. The CDR3 DNA follows: TGCGCCAGCACGTTCGACGGCCAGGGGGCGAACACTGAAGCTTTCTTT.

The V and J genes are TRBV7-8 and TRBJ2-1; TRBD2 agrees at 9 bases. Germline V lookup: CDR1 SGHVS, CDR2 FQNEAQ. The CDR3 is 14 residues long. Germline trimming cut 5 bases from V and 6 bases from J; bases unmatched to any gene: 5. The CDR3 loop reads CASSPGLAFNEQFF. CDR3 in DNA: TGTGCCAGCAGCCCGGGACTAGCATTCAATGAGCAGTTCTTC.

J is TRBJ2-7 and V is TRBV5-4; 8 bases fit TRBD1. The germline V gene encodes CDR1 SGHNT and CDR2 YYREEE (reference sequence). V was pared by 9 bases and J by 7 bases, with 6 bases of the junction left unmatched. There are 11 residues in the CDR3. CDR3 amino acids: CATHRQGEQYF. In nucleotides, the CDR3 is TGTGCCACACACAGACAGGGGGAGCAGTACTTC.

This rearrangement joins TRBV7-6 to TRBJ2-3, with TRBD2 matching over 7 bases. CDR3 size: 16 residues. Germline V gene data show CDR1 as SGHVS and CDR2 as FNYEAQ. With V trimmed by 1 base and J by 0 bases, 4 bases remained unmatched. CDR3 residues: CASSLEGGGSTDTQYF. The CDR3 DNA reads TGTGCCAGCAGCTTAGAAGGCGGGGGAAGCACAGATACGCAGTATTTT.

This clone has a single count. This sequence joins TRBV4-1 and TRBJ2-1; 11 positions agree with TRBD2. The length of the CDR3 is 16 residues. Germline CDR1 is MGHRA and CDR2 is YSYEKL. V gave up 1 base and J gave up 2 bases; unmatched junction bases: 1. The CDR3 region has the DNA TGCGCCAGCAGCCAAGGACTAGCGGGGACCTACAATGAGCAGTTCTTC. Its protein is CASSQGLAGTYNEQFF.

The J gene is TRBJ1-1, the V gene TRBV9; 9 bases align to TRBD1. The CDR3 is made up of 15 amino acids. The junction had 5 bases not matched to a gene; V was cut back by 4 bases and J by 1 base. CDR1 is SGDLS, CDR2 YYNGEE, per germline. CDR3 DNA sequence: TGTGCCAGCAGCTCGCGGACAGGGGCGAACACTGAAGCTTTCTTT. This translates into CASSSRTGANTEAFF.